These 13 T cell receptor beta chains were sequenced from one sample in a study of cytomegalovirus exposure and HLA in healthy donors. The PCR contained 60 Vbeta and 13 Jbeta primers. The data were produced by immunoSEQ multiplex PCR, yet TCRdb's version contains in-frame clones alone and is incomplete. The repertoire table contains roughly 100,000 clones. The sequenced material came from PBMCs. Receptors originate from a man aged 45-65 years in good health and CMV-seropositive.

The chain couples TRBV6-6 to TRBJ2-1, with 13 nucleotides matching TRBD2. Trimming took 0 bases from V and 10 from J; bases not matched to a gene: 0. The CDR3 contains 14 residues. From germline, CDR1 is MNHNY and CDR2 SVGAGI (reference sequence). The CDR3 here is CASSYSLAGGEQFF. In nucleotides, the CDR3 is TGTGCCAGCAGTTACTCACTAGCGGGAGGGGAGCAGTTCTTC.

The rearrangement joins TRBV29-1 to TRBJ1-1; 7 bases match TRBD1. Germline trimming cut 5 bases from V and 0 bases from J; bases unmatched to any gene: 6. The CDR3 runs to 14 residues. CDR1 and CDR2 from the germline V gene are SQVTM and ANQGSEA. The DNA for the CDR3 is TGCAGCGTTACCTCCGGGACAGTGAACACTGAAGCTTTCTTT. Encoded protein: CSVTSGTVNTEAFF.

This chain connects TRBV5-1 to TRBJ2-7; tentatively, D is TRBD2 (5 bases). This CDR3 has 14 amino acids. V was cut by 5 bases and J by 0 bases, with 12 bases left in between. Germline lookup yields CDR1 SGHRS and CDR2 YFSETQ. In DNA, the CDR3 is TGCGCCAGCAGTTTCGGGATCGACTCCTACGAGCAGTACTTC. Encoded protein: CASSFGIDSYEQYF.

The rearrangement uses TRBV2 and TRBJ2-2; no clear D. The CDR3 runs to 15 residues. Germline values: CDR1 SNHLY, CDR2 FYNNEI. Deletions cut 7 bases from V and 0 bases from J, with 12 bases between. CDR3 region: CASTRVSSNTGELFF. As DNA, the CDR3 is TGTGCCAGCACCCGTGTTTCCTCGAACACCGGGGAGCTGTTTTTT.

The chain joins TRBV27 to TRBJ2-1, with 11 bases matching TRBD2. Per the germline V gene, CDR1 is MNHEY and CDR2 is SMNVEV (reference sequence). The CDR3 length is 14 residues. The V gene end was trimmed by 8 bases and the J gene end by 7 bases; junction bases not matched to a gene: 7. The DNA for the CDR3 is TGTGCCAGCGGCCCGACTAGCGGGGCGAATGAGCAGTTCTTC. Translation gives CASGPTSGANEQFF.

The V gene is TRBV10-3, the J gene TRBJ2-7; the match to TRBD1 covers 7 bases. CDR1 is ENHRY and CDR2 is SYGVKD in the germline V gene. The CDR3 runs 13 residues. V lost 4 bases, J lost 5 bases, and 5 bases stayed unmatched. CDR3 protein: CAISGGGSDEQYF. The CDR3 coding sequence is TGTGCCATCAGTGGAGGGGGCTCGGACGAGCAGTACTTC.

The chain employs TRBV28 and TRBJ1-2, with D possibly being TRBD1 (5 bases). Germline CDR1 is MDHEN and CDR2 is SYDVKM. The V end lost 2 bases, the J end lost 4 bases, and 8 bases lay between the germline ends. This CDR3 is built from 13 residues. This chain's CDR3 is CASSLKQVYGYTF. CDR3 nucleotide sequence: TGTGCCAGCAGTTTAAAACAGGTCTATGGCTACACCTTC.

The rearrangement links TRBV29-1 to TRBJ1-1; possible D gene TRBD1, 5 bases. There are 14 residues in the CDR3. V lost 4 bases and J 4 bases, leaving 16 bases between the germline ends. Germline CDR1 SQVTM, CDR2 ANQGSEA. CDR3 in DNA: TGCAGCGTTGTAGTAAGGGGTAGGGTCACTGAAGCTTTCTTT. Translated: CSVVVRGRVTEAFF.

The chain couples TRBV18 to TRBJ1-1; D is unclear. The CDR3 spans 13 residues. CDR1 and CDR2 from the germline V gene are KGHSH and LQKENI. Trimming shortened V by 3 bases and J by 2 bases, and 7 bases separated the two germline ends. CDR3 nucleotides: TGTGCCAGCTCACCGAGGGATAACACTGAAGCTTTCTTT. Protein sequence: CASSPRDNTEAFF.

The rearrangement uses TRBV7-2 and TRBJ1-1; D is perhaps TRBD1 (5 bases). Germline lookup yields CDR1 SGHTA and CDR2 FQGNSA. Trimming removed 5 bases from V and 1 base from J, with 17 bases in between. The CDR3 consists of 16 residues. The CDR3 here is CASSLARRGGNTEAFF. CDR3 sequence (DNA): TGTGCCAGCAGCCTTGCGCGGAGGGGCGGGAACACTGAAGCTTTCTTT.

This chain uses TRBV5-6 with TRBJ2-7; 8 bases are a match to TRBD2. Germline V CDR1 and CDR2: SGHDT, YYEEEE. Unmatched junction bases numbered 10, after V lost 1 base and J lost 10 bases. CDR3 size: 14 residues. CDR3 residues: CASSLREALAGQYV. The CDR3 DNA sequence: TGTGCCAGCAGCTTGAGGGAAGCGCTAGCGGGCCAGTACGTC.

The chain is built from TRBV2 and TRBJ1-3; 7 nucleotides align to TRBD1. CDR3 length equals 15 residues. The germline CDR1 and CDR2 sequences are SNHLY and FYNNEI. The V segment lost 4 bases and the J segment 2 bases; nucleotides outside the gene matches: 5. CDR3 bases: TGTGCCAGCAGTGGACAGGGAACGGCTGGAAACACCATATATTTT. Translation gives CASSGQGTAGNTIYF.

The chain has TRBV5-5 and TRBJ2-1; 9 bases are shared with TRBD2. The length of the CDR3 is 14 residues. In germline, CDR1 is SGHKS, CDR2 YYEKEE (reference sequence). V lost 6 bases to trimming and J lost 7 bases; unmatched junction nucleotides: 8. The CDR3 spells CASTRGGRANEQFF. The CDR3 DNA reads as TGTGCCAGCACCCGAGGCGGGAGGGCTAATGAGCAGTTCTTC.